Listed below are T cell receptor beta chains from one sample, sequenced in a study of T cells after yellow fever vaccination. Via MiXCR, TCRdb re-called the 5' RACE reads, giving one row per CDR3 protein. The sample gives 150,000 to 200,000 distinct CDR3 sequences, approximately 6.2% of which show up once; 2.9% is in the top ten. Sequencing used CD4+ T cells sorted from PBMCs, obtained on the day of the first yellow fever vaccination. These receptor sequences come from a man between 18 and 29 years old who received the YFV17D yellow fever vaccine. Each CDR3 is given with its conserved first and last residue. D genes are given only for firm matches. Clone size is shown for a subset of rows, as once, few, many or a class of expanded clone.

clone size	V gene	D gene	J gene	CDR3 DNA	CDR3 protein
many	TRBV6-2/TRBV6-3	TRBD1	TRBJ2-5	TGTGCCAGCAGCGGGACAGGAGAGACCCAGTACTTC	CASSGTGETQYF
NA	TRBV4-3	NA	TRBJ1-4	TGCGCCAGCAGCCGAACGCGGACAGTTAATGAAAAACTGTTTTTT	CASSRTRTVNEKLFF
NA	TRBV10-3	NA	TRBJ2-3	TGTGCCATCAGTGATGTTGGGACCACAGATACGCAGTATTTT	CAISDVGTTDTQYF
many	TRBV20-1	TRBD2	TRBJ2-7	TGCAGTGCTAGAGACCACCTAGCGGGGGGGCTCCACGAGCAGTACTTC	CSARDHLAGGLHEQYF
many	TRBV2	NA	TRBJ2-5	TGTGCCAGCCCCGAAGGGATCAGACAAGAGACCCAGTACTTC	CASPEGIRQETQYF
many	TRBV7-2	TRBD2	TRBJ2-3	TGTGCCAGCAGCTTATCAGCGGGGGCCGGGAGTACGCAGTATTTT	CASSLSAGAGSTQYF
many	TRBV5-1	NA	TRBJ1-3	TGCGCCAGCAGGGCACTCTCTGGAAACACCATATATTTT	CASRALSGNTIYF
few	TRBV5-1	TRBD2	TRBJ2-3	TGCGCCAGCAGCATGCCGGTGAGCGGGGGGGCCACAGATACGCAGTATTTT	CASSMPVSGGATDTQYF
NA	TRBV5-1	TRBD1	TRBJ2-3	TGCGCCAGCAGCTGGGCAGGGGGTGGCACAGATACGCAGTATTTT	CASSWAGGGTDTQYF
many	TRBV20-1	TRBD2	TRBJ2-3	TGCAGTGCTAGAGCGGGAGGAGGAGATACGCAGTATTTT	CSARAGGGDTQYF
few	TRBV7-2	NA	TRBJ1-1	TGTGCCAGCAGCCGAAACGGAGGCCATAACACTGAAGCTTTCTTT	CASSRNGGHNTEAFF
few	TRBV29-1	NA	TRBJ2-5	TGCAGCGTTGCGGAATTTCCACAAGAGACCCAGTACTTC	CSVAEFPQETQYF
many	TRBV18	NA	TRBJ2-6	TGTGCCAGCTCACCAAACCCGAGTCGGTCCAACGTCCTGACTTTC	CASSPNPSRSNVLTF
many	TRBV30	NA	TRBJ2-1	TGTGCCTGGAGTGTGCAAGTCACAAGTGAGCAGTTCTTC	CAWSVQVTSEQFF
many	TRBV7-7	TRBD1	TRBJ2-2	TGTGCCAGCAGCTTCGGACAGGGGTTGTCCGGGGAGCTGTTTTTT	CASSFGQGLSGELFF
NA	TRBV28	TRBD1	TRBJ1-5	TGTGCCAGCAGTACCCACCGGACAGGGGTCAATCAGCCCCAGCATTTT	CASSTHRTGVNQPQHF
few	TRBV4-1	TRBD1	TRBJ1-5	TGCGCCAGCAGCCAACGCACCGGGACAGGGGGAGGTCAGCCCCAGCATTTT	CASSQRTGTGGGQPQHF
few	TRBV20-1	TRBD1	TRBJ2-3	TGCAGTGCTAGAGCTACAGGGGGGTTTATACCAGATACGCAGTATTTT	CSARATGGFIPDTQYF
NA	TRBV20-1	NA	TRBJ1-2	TGCAGTGCTACGCCTGCCAGGAGAGGTGGCTACACCTTC	CSATPARRGGYTF
NA	TRBV4-3	NA	TRBJ1-4	TGCGCCAGCAGCCAAGAAGCCAGCCCAATGGAAAAACTGTTTTTT	CASSQEASPMEKLFF
many	TRBV7-2	TRBD2	TRBJ2-1	TGTGCCAGCAGCCAACTAGCGGGGGCCAACAATGAGCAGTTCTTC	CASSQLAGANNEQFF
many	TRBV19	TRBD1	TRBJ2-6	TGTGCCAGTAGTAACAGGGGCTCTGGGGCCAACGTCCTGACTTTC	CASSNRGSGANVLTF
NA	TRBV28	TRBD1	TRBJ1-5	TGTGCCAGCAGTTTGCCGGACAGGGTCAATCAGCCCCAGCATTTT	CASSLPDRVNQPQHF
many	TRBV20-1	TRBD1	TRBJ2-1	TGCAGTGCTAGACACACACCGACAGGGGCCTACAATGAGCAGTTCTTC	CSARHTPTGAYNEQFF
many	TRBV20-1	NA	TRBJ2-1	TGCAGTGCCGGCGGGGGCCTAATAAATGAGCAGTTCTTC	CSAGGGLINEQFF
many	TRBV7-2	NA	TRBJ2-5	TGTGCCAGCAGCGTCTTGGAGACCCAGTACTTC	CASSVLETQYF
many	TRBV6-5	TRBD2	TRBJ2-1	TGTGCCAGCAGCCACCCAGCTAGCGGGGGGGACCACCCCTATTACAATGAGCAGTTCTTC	CASSHPASGGDHPYYNEQFF
few	TRBV29-1	NA	TRBJ1-1	TGCAGCGTTCGAATGAGAACCCCCAAGATGAACACTGAAGCTTTCTTT	CSVRMRTPKMNTEAFF